This is a list of T cell receptor beta chains from one sample in a study of control samples from healthy donors and cancer patients. The protocol was immunoSEQ multiplex PCR, while the TCRdb copy is restricted to in-frame clones and leaves out a portion. Of roughly 100,000 clones listed, roughly nine tenths are singletons. The sequencing input was blood. The origin of the receptors is a woman between 45 and 65 years old in good health. CDR3s leave out the opening cysteine and the closing phenylalanine or tryptophan.

j_gene	v_gene	CDR3aa
TRBJ1-1	TRBV6-1	ASRGGSNTEAF
TRBJ2-7	TRBV6-5	ASSSPGRYEQY
TRBJ1-6	TRBV6-5	ASREIEVNSPLH
TRBJ1-1	TRBV28	ASSFPGANTEAF
TRBJ2-1	TRBV4-3	ASSQRVAGFGSYNEQF
TRBJ1-5	TRBV16	ASSRSHRSNQPQH
TRBJ1-5	TRBV6-2/TRBV6-3	ASSYSFGQPQH
TRBJ2-3	TRBV5-1	ASSLAGAGDTQY
TRBJ1-2	TRBV28	ASRSQGGGYGYT
TRBJ1-2	TRBV5-1	ASSSEAGGYT
TRBJ2-5	TRBV7-2	ASSLAGLATETQY
TRBJ2-1	TRBV7-3	ASSPVLGNEQF
TRBJ2-3	TRBV5-4	ASSSGLVLDTQY
TRBJ1-5	TRBV2	ASRADAGSNQPQH
TRBJ2-7	TRBV2	ASSEFEQY
TRBJ1-4	TRBV25-1	ASTGQGNEKLF
TRBJ1-1	TRBV19	ASSDYRGTEAF
TRBJ1-6	TRBV6-5	ASSYPTAGSPLH
TRBJ2-7	TRBV2	ASSLVSGRAGEQY
TRBJ2-1	TRBV5-4	ASSNGQVSYNEQF
TRBJ1-2	TRBV28	ASSFAGTGKLYGYT
TRBJ1-1	TRBV6-5	ASRDQGRGSTEAF
TRBJ2-5	TRBV5-5	ASSRRQGAGETQY
TRBJ1-2	TRBV6-6	ASSPRGGPVRLNYGYT